This T cell receptor (beta chain) was recorded in a study of T cell responses to AZD1222 COVID-19 vaccine. The overall study: Second doses at about 4 or about 12 weeks were pooled. Study-wide points: Only five to seven AZD1222 recipients were seropositive at baseline. Nearly half of spike-specific TCRs reportedly target unmutated variant regions. The repertoires were collected only after the peak T cell response.

Measured with immunoSEQ multiplex PCR; TCRdb has only the in-frame clones, and not every one. This repertoire shows roughly 66,000 clones, 65% to 90% found once; its top ten account for over 5%. Note on this clone: The antigen remains undetermined.

V dropped 1 base and J dropped 5; count of bases not matched to a gene: 9. The CDR3 covers 16 residues. The germline V gene encodes CDR1 SGDLS and CDR2 YYNGEE. V usage is TRBV9 and J usage is TRBJ2-1; the match to TRBD1 covers 7 bases. Specimen: peripheral blood, collected on day 0 of AZD1222 vaccination. The source of this sequence is an adult in good health. The CDR3 is CASSVTPQGPNNEQFF. The CDR3 bases are TGTGCCAGCAGCGTAACGCCACAGGGGCCAAACAATGAGCAGTTCTTC.